This T cell receptor (beta chain) was obtained from a study of blood T cell repertoires in COVID-19. The wider study: T cells, B-cell-depleted T cells, or PBMCs provided the cDNA or gDNA that served as material.

Patients at the Seattle site were enrolled during active infection and followed longitudinally. The CDR3 extends over 16 amino acids. The V and J ends lost 0 bases and 2 bases, in that order; junction bases with no gene match: 5. Germline CDR1 SGHRS, CDR2 YFSETQ. In the original analysis: How many nucleated cells were present was estimated from reference gene primer amplification. Profiling relied on immunoSEQ multiplex PCR, and the TCRdb table lists in-frame clones only, not all of them. That table gives V, J and clone size, and the DNA gave D and trimming. The table lists approximately 290,000 clones, roughly 89% of them singletons.

The genes are TRBV5-1 and TRBJ2-5, with 9 bases identical to TRBD2. This clonotype was obtained from a woman aged 25 to 39 with COVID-19, enrolled during active disease. The sample was peripheral blood. The CDR3 here is CASSLGPSGGQETQYF. Written as DNA, the CDR3 is TGCGCCAGCAGCTTGGGCCCCAGCGGGGGGCAAGAGACCCAGTACTTC.